The 2 T cell receptor beta chains below were found in one sample sequenced in a study of cytomegalovirus exposure and HLA in healthy donors. The PCR ran on 60 Vbeta and 13 Jbeta primers. The assay was immunoSEQ multiplex PCR, and TCRdb's table has in-frame clones only and misses some. There are about 190,000 clones in the sample; about 81% occur only once, and about 0.8% lies in the top ten. What was sequenced was PBMCs. These receptors all come from a woman between 18 and 30 years old in good health and CMV-seronegative.

V gene TRBV6-5 combines with J gene TRBJ2-5; 8 nucleotides agree with TRBD2. Germline V gene sequence: CDR1 MNHEY, CDR2 SVGAGI. J lost 3 bases, V lost 2 bases, and 5 bases had no gene match. The CDR3 runs to 15 residues. The DNA for the CDR3 is TGTGCCAGCAGTTACCGGGGGGGAGTCGAAGAGACCCAGTACTTC. It is translated as CASSYRGGVEETQYF.

V usage is TRBV29-1 and J usage is TRBJ2-3; 9 positions agree with TRBD1. CDR3 length: 16 amino acids. Germline trimming cut 0 bases from V and 3 bases from J; bases unmatched to any gene: 7. Germline V gives CDR1 SQVTM, CDR2 ANQGSEA. The CDR3 DNA reads TGCAGCGTTGAAGAGGGACAGGGAATAAGGACAGATACGCAGTATTTT. It is translated as CSVEEGQGIRTDTQYF.